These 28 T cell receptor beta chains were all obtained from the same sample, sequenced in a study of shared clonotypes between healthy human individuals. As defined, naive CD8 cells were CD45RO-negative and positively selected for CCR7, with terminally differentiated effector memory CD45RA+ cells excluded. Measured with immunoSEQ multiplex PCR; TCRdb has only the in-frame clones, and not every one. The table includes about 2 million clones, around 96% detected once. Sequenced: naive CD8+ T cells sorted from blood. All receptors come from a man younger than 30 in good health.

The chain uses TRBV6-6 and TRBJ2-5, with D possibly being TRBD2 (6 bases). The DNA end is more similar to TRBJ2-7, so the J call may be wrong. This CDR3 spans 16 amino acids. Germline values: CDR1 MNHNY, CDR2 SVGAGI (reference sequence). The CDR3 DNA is TGTGCCAGCAGTTACACCCCCCGGGGGACCCACTACGAGCAGTACTTC. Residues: CASSYTPRGTHYEQYF.

The chain's CDR3 is CASSPPTGEPQHF. In DNA, the CDR3 is TGTGCCAGCAGCCCCCCAACGGGGGAGCCCCAGCATTTT. The genes are TRBV7-9 and TRBJ1-5; possible D gene TRBD1, 5 bases. Germline values: CDR1 SEHNR, CDR2 FQNEAQ (reference sequence). This CDR3 is built from 13 residues. V lost 5 bases to trimming and J lost 8 bases, with 13 bases between them.

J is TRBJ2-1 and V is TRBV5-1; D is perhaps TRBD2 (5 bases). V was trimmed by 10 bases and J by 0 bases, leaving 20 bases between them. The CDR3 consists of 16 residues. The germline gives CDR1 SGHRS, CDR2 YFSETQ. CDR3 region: CAASGREEGSYNEQFF. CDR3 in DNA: TGCGCCGCCTCAGGCCGGGAAGAAGGCTCCTACAATGAGCAGTTCTTC.

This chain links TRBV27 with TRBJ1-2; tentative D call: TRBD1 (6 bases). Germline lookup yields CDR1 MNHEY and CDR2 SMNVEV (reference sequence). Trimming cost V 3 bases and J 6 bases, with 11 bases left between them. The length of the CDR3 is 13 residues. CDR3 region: CASSLTGWDGYTF. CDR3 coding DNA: TGTGCCAGCAGTTTGACAGGTTGGGATGGCTACACCTTC.

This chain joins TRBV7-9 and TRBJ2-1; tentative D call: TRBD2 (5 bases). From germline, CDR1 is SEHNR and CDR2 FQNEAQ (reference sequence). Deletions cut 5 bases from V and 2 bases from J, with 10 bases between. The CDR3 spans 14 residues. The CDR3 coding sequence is TGTGCCAGCAGCCCGGGGTTTACCTACAATGAGCAGTTCTTC. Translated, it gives CASSPGFTYNEQFF.

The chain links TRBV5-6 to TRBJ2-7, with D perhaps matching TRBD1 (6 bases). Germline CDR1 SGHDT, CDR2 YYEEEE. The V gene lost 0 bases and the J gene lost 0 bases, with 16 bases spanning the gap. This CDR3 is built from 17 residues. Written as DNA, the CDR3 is TGTGCCAGCAGCTTGGCGACCCGGGACACAAACTCCTACGAGCAGTACTTC. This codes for CASSLATRDTNSYEQYF.

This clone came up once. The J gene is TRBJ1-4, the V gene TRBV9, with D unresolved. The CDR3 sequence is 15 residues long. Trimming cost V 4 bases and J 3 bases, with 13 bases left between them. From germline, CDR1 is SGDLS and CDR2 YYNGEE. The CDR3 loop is CASSPKPDPNEKLFF. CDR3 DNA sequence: TGTGCCAGCAGCCCCAAGCCCGACCCTAATGAAAAACTGTTTTTT.

The CDR3 sequence: CASSQEPGLAGAGELFF. In DNA form, the CDR3 reads TGCGCCAGCAGCCAAGAGCCAGGACTAGCGGGCGCCGGGGAGCTGTTTTTT. The rearrangement joins TRBV4-3 to TRBJ2-2, with 11 nucleotides matching TRBD2. V was clipped by 0 bases and J by 6 bases; unmatched bases: 6. The CDR3 length is 17 residues. CDR1 and CDR2 (germline): LGHNA, YSLEER.

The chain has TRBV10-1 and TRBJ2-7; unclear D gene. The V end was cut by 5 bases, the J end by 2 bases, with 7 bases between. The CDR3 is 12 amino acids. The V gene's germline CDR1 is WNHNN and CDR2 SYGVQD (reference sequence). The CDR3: CASSRDPYEQYF. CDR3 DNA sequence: TGCGCCAGCAGTAGGGATCCCTACGAGCAGTACTTC.

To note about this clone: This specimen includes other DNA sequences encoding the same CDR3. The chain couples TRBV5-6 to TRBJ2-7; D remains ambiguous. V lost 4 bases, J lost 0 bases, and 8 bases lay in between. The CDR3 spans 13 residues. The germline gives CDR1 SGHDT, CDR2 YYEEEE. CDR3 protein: CASSLGSSYEQYF. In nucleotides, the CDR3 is TGTGCCAGCAGCCTAGGTAGCTCCTACGAGCAGTACTTC.

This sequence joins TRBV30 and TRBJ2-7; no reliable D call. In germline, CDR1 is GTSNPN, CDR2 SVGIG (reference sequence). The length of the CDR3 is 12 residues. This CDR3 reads CAAVTGSYEQYF. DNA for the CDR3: TGTGCAGCAGTTACGGGTTCCTACGAGCAGTACTTC.

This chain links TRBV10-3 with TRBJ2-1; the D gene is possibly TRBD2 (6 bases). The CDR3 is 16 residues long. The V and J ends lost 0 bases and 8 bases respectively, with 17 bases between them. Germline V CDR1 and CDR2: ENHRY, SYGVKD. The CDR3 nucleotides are TGTGCCATCAGTGAGTCGCCGGAGGGCCTGGGGGATGAGCAGTTCTTC. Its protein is CAISESPEGLGDEQFF.

Here the CDR3 DNA reads TGTGCCAGCAGTTTCGGACTATTTACAGGGGCCGGGGAGCTGTTTTTT. This encodes CASSFGLFTGAGELFF. The genes are TRBV27 and TRBJ2-2, with D perhaps matching TRBD1 (7 bases). The ends were cut back, 3 bases at V and 6 bases at J, with 17 bases in the middle. The CDR3 runs 16 residues. Germline-derived CDR1 and CDR2 are MNHEY and SMNVEV (reference sequence).

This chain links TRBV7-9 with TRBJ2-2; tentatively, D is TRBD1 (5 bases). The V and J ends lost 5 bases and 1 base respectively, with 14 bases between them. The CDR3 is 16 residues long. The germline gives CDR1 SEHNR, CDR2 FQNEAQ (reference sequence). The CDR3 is CASSISTELNTGELFF. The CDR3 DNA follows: TGTGCCAGCAGCATATCGACAGAACTGAACACCGGGGAGCTGTTTTTT.

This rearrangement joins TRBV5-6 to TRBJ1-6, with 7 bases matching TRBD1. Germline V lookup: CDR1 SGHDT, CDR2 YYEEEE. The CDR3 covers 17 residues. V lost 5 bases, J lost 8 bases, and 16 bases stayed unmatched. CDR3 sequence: CASSPNDMDRRDSPLHF. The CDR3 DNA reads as TGTGCCAGCAGTCCCAATGATATGGACAGGCGGGATTCACCCCTCCACTTT. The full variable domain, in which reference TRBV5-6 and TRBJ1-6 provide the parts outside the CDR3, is DAGVTQSPTHLIKTRGQQVTLRCSPKSGHDTVSWYQQALGQGPQFIFQYYEEEERQRGNFPDRFSGHQFPNYSSELNVNALLLGDSALYLCASSPNDMDRRDSPLHFGNGTRLTVT.

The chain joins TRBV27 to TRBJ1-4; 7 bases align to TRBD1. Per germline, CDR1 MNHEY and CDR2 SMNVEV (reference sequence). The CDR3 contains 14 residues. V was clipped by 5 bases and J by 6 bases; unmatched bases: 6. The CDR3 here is CASSTGVSDEKLFF. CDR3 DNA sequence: TGTGCCAGCAGTACAGGGGTTAGTGATGAAAAACTGTTTTTT.

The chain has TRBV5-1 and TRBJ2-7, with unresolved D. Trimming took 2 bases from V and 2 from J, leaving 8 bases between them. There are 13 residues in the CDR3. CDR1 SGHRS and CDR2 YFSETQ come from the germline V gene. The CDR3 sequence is CASSFLDTYEQYF. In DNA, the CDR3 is TGCGCCAGCAGCTTCTTGGATACCTACGAGCAGTACTTC.

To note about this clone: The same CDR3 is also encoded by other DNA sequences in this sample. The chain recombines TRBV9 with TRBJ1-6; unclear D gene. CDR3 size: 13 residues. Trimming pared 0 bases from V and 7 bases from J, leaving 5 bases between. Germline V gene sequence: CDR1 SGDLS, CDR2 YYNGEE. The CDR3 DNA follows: TGTGCCAGCAGCGTAGACAGCAATTCACCCCTCCACTTT. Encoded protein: CASSVDSNSPLHF.

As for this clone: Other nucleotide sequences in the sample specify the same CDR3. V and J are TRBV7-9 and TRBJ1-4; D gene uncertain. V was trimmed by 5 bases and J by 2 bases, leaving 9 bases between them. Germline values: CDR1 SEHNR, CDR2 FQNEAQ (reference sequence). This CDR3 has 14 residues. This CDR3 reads CASSLSGTNEKLFF. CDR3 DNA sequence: TGTGCCAGCAGCCTCAGTGGGACTAATGAAAAACTGTTTTTT.

CDR3 sequence: CASRAGIAGYFSEQFF. CDR3 DNA sequence: TGTGCCAGCAGGGCGGGGATTGCGGGGTATTTCAGTGAGCAGTTCTTC. V is TRBV5-6 and J is TRBJ2-1; D perhaps matches TRBD2 (6 bases). The germline V gene encodes CDR1 SGHDT and CDR2 YYEEEE. This CDR3 spans 16 amino acids. V dropped 5 bases and J dropped 9 bases, with 24 bases sitting between them.

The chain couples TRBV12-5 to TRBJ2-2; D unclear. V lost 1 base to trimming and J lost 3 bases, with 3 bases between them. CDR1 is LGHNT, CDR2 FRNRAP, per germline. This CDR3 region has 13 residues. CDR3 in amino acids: CASGLAYTGELFF. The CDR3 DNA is TGTGCTAGTGGTTTGGCGTACACCGGGGAGCTGTTTTTT.

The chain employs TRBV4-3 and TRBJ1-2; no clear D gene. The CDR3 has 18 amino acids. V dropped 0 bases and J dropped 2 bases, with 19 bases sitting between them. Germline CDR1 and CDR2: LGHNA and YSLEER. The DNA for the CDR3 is TGCGCCAGCAGCCAAGATAGGGTCACGGCGGATATAAACTATGGCTACACCTTC. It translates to CASSQDRVTADINYGYTF.

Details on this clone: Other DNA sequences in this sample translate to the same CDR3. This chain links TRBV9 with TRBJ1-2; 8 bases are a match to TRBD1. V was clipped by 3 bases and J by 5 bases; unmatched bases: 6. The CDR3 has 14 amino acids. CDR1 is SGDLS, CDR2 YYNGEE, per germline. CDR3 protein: CASSAGQGLYGYTF. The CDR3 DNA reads TGTGCCAGCAGCGCAGGACAGGGTTTATATGGCTACACCTTC. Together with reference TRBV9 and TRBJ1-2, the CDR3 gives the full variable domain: DSGVTQTPKHLITATGQRVTLRCSPRSGDLSVYWYQQSLDQGLQFLIQYYNGEERAKGNILERFSAQQFPDLHSELNLSSLELGDSALYFCASSAGQGLYGYTFGSGTRLTVV.

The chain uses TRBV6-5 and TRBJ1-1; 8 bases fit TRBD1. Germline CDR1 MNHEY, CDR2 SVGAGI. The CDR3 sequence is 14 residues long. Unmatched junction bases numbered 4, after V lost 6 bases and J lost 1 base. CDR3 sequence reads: CASRVTGGNTEAFF. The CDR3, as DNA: TGTGCCAGCAGAGTCACAGGGGGGAACACTGAAGCTTTCTTT.

The CDR3 DNA is TGTGCCAGCAGCTTAACGGCAGATTCCTACGAGCAGTACTTC. Translated: CASSLTADSYEQYF. The chain has TRBV7-3 and TRBJ2-7; D not resolved. CDR3 size: 14 residues. Between the trimmed V and J ends, which lost 0 bases and 1 base, there was a span of 7 bases. The V gene's germline CDR1 is SGHTA and CDR2 FQGTGA.

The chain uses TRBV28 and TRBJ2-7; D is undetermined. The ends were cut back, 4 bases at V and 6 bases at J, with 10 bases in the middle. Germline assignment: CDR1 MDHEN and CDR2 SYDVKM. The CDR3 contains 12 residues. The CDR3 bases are TGTGCCAGCAGTTCCGACCTACCCGAGCAGTACTTC. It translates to CASSSDLPEQYF.

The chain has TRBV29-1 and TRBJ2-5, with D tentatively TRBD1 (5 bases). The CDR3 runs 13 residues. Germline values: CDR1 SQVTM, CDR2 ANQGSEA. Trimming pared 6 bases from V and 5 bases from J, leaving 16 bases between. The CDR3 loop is CSVVLGAGETQYF. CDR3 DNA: TGCAGCGTCGTCTTAGGGGCAGGCGAGACCCAGTACTTC. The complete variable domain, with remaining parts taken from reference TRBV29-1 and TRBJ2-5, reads SAVISQKPSRDICQRGTSLTIQCQVDSQVTMMFWYRQQPGQSLTLIATANQGSEATYESGFVIDKFPISRPNLTFSTLTVSNMSPEDSSIYLCSVVLGAGETQYFGPGTRLLVL.

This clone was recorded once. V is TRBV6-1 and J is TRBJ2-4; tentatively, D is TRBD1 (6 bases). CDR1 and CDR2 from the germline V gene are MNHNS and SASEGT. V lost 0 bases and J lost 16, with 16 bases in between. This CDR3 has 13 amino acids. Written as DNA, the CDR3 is TGTGCCAGCAGTGAAGCTATATCGGCAGGGGAATACTTC. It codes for CASSEAISAGEYF.